Sequencing of this T cell receptor (beta chain) was carried out in a study of T cell responses to AZD1222 COVID-19 vaccine. The study's findings and limits: Spike-specific TCRs gained breadth and depth after people received two AZD1222 doses. Mostly white British, mostly female donors; authors suggested clonal diversity may be underestimated. Sampling that yielded the repertoires occurred only after the peak T cell response.

V gave up 5 bases and J gave up 8 bases, with 15 bases separating them. Germline V CDR1 and CDR2: KGHSH, LQKENI. This CDR3 has 14 amino acids. Some clones are missing from TCRdb's copy, which holds only in-frame ones; the method was immunoSEQ multiplex PCR. Of 120,000 or so clones detected, roughly 87% appear once; the ten largest clones hold less than 3.5%. Of note for this clone: Its specificity is unknown.

Sequenced here: peripheral blood, sampled on day 0 of AZD1222 vaccination. The V call is TRBV18, the J call TRBJ1-4; tentatively, D is TRBD1 (6 bases). This clonotype was obtained from an adult in good health. CDR3 sequence (DNA): TGTGCCAGCTCATCCCAAAGAGGACAGGAAAAACTGTTTTTT. Its translation: CASSSQRGQEKLFF.